This is a list of T cell receptor beta chains from one sample in a study of cytomegalovirus exposure and HLA in healthy donors. The data were produced by immunoSEQ multiplex PCR, yet TCRdb's version contains in-frame clones alone and is incomplete. The repertoire holds 200,000 to 300,000 clones, with roughly 87% as singletons. What was sequenced was PBMCs. These receptors came from a man in his late teens or twenties in good health and CMV-seropositive. CDR3s include the opening cysteine and the closing phenylalanine or tryptophan. Fields, in order: V gene, D gene, clone size, J gene, CDR3 protein, CDR3 DNA. A D gene is named only where the DNA matches it firmly. Some rows have no size entry. The others give once, few or many, or a class for an expanded clone.

TRBV27	.	.	TRBJ1-4	CASSLFGEKLFF	TGTGCCAGCAGTTTATTTGGTGAAAAACTGTTTTTT
TRBV6-5	.	once	TRBJ2-7	CASSSPGRSSYEQYF	TGTGCCAGCAGTTCCCCCGGGCGAAGCTCCTACGAGCAGTACTTC
TRBV5-1	TRBD1	.	TRBJ2-5	CASSSQGARQETQYF	TGCGCCAGCAGCTCCCAGGGGGCCCGCCAAGAGACCCAGTACTTC
TRBV27	.	few	TRBJ1-1	CASSFGTNTEAFF	TGTGCCAGCAGTTTCGGCACGAACACTGAAGCTTTCTTT
TRBV15	.	once	TRBJ1-4	CATSSSRRAGYEKLFF	TGTGCCACCAGCTCCTCCCGACGGGCAGGGTATGAAAAACTGTTTTTT
TRBV6-1	.	few	TRBJ2-3	CASSERTGRATDTQYF	TGTGCCAGCAGTGAAAGGACAGGGAGGGCCACAGATACGCAGTATTTT
TRBV4-3	.	.	TRBJ2-3	CASSYSGDTQYF	TGCGCCAGCAGCTATAGCGGAGATACGCAGTATTTT
TRBV27	.	.	TRBJ2-2	CASSGTPNTGELFF	TGTGCCAGCAGCGGGACACCGAACACCGGGGAGCTGTTTTTT
TRBV4-3	TRBD1	.	TRBJ2-7	CASSVDTDRGYEQYF	TGCGCCAGCAGCGTTGATACGGACAGGGGCTACGAGCAGTACTTC
TRBV2	TRBD2	.	TRBJ2-1	CASRMTQLAVSSYNEQFF	TGTGCCAGCAGGATGACCCAACTAGCGGTCAGCTCCTACAATGAGCAGTTCTTC
TRBV30	.	once	TRBJ2-1	CAWSVLSPGNEQFF	TGTGCCTGGAGTGTATTGTCCCCAGGGAATGAGCAGTTCTTC
TRBV9	.	.	TRBJ1-2	CASSVAWGTYNYGYTF	TGTGCCAGCAGCGTAGCTTGGGGGACATACAATTATGGCTACACCTTC
TRBV5-1	.	.	TRBJ1-4	CASSLGPRENNEKLFF	TGCGCCAGCAGCTTGGGTCCCAGGGAGAATAATGAAAAACTGTTTTTT
TRBV5-1	.	.	TRBJ1-1	CASSFGEGTEAFF	TGCGCCAGCAGCTTTGGTGAGGGCACTGAAGCTTTCTTT
TRBV2	TRBD1	.	TRBJ2-1	CASSADRGRGNEQFF	TGTGCCAGCAGTGCCGACAGGGGGCGCGGGAATGAGCAGTTCTTC
TRBV19	.	many	TRBJ1-1	CASSFFQGGPEAFF	TGTGCCAGTAGTTTTTTTCAAGGAGGACCTGAAGCTTTCTTT
TRBV10-3	TRBD1	few	TRBJ1-1	CAISRQGYTEAFF	TGTGCCATCAGCCGACAGGGGTACACTGAAGCTTTCTTT
TRBV5-1	TRBD1	.	TRBJ1-5	CASSLVATGNGNQPQHF	TGCGCCAGCAGCTTGGTTGCGACAGGGAATGGGAATCAGCCCCAGCATTTT
TRBV29-1	.	.	TRBJ1-4	CSVGAGEYEKLFF	TGCAGCGTTGGAGCAGGGGAGTATGAAAAACTGTTTTTT
TRBV6-6	TRBD2	.	TRBJ2-1	CASRPGLADYNEQFF	TGTGCCAGCAGACCTGGACTAGCGGACTACAATGAGCAGTTCTTC
TRBV4-1	.	.	TRBJ2-3	CASREGPGTDTQYF	TGCGCCAGCAGGGAAGGGCCTGGCACAGATACGCAGTATTTT
TRBV9	.	.	TRBJ1-2	CASSVGQAVYGYTF	TGTGCCAGCAGCGTAGGACAGGCGGTCTATGGCTACACCTTC
TRBV7-2	.	.	TRBJ1-1	CASSLVLVRREAFF	TGTGCCAGCAGCTTAGTTCTGGTGAGGCGTGAAGCTTTCTTT
TRBV27	TRBD2	.	TRBJ2-7	CASSSGLAIYEQYF	TGTGCCAGCAGTTCGGGACTAGCGATCTACGAGCAGTACTTC
TRBV5-4	.	.	TRBJ2-5	CASSGRDYQETQYF	TGTGCCAGCAGCGGTAGGGACTACCAAGAGACCCAGTACTTC
TRBV4-2	.	.	TRBJ2-7	CASSQVPGRAEEQYF	TGTGCCAGCAGCCAAGTCCCCGGACGCGCTGAGGAGCAGTACTTC
TRBV27	.	.	TRBJ2-1	CASNPVGPGMDEQFF	TGTGCCAGCAACCCGGTCGGGCCTGGGATGGATGAGCAGTTCTTC
TRBV7-6	TRBD1	.	TRBJ2-7	CASSHGTGAAYEQYF	TGTGCCAGCAGCCACGGGACAGGGGCGGCCTACGAGCAGTACTTC
TRBV7-3	TRBD1	few	TRBJ2-2	CASSLEGAGTGELFF	TGTGCCAGCAGCTTAGAGGGGGCGGGCACCGGGGAGCTGTTTTTT
TRBV6-5	.	.	TRBJ1-2	CASSPRVGYGYTF	TGTGCCAGCAGTCCCCGGGTAGGCTATGGCTACACCTTC
TRBV7-9	TRBD2	.	TRBJ2-1	CASSLEAGGPYNEQFF	TGTGCCAGCAGCTTAGAGGCGGGGGGCCCCTACAATGAGCAGTTCTTC
TRBV19	TRBD2	.	TRBJ2-1	CASSKASGRALNEQFF	TGTGCCAGTAGTAAGGCTAGCGGGAGGGCCTTGAATGAGCAGTTCTTC
TRBV5-1	TRBD1	.	TRBJ2-1	CASMGSTGAYNEQFF	TGCGCCAGCATGGGGAGCACAGGGGCCTACAATGAGCAGTTCTTC
TRBV28	.	.	TRBJ2-2	CASEGDTPNTGELFF	TGTGCCAGCGAAGGGGACACCCCGAACACCGGGGAGCTGTTTTTT
TRBV20-1	.	.	TRBJ2-5	CSALGEETQYF	TGCAGTGCTTTGGGAGAAGAGACCCAGTACTTC
TRBV28	.	.	TRBJ1-1	CASSRRPGRGSDTEAFF	TGTGCCAGCAGTAGGCGACCGGGACGGGGGTCGGACACTGAAGCTTTCTTT
TRBV27	.	.	TRBJ1-5	CASSLHPVGQPQHF	TGTGCCAGCAGTCTACACCCGGTGGGACAGCCCCAGCATTTT
TRBV5-4	.	.	TRBJ2-6	CASSFGSSGANVLTF	TGTGCCAGCAGCTTCGGGAGCTCCGGGGCCAACGTCCTGACTTTC
TRBV14	.	few	TRBJ1-1	CASSLNMAEAFF	TGTGCCAGCAGCCTCAATATGGCTGAAGCTTTCTTT
TRBV2	TRBD2	.	TRBJ2-5	CASTIGTIRTQYF	TGTGCCAGCACCATCGGGACTATCAGGACCCAGTACTTC
TRBV12-5	.	.	TRBJ2-7	CASGLVLGATNEQYF	TGTGCTAGTGGTTTGGTATTGGGGGCAACCAACGAGCAGTACTTC
TRBV5-1	TRBD2	.	TRBJ2-2	CASSLPSGKSGELFF	TGCGCCAGCAGCTTGCCTAGCGGGAAATCCGGGGAGCTGTTTTTT
TRBV5-1	.	.	TRBJ2-7	CASSSGTRTTEQYF	TGCGCCAGCAGCTCGGGGACCCGAACTACCGAGCAGTACTTC